These T cell receptor beta chains were read from a single sample in a study of blood T cell repertoires in COVID-19. This table comes from immunoSEQ multiplex PCR, and its TCRdb copy is limited to in-frame clones, with some not included. This repertoire shows about 440,000 clones, 80% to 95% found once; its top ten account for about 0.63%. Sample: PBMCs or T cells enriched from blood (not recorded which). These receptors all stem from a man younger than 30 who had recovered from COVID-19. Each CDR3 is given with its conserved first and last residue. Each record gives: CDR3 length, V gene, J gene, clone size, D gene, CDR3 DNA, CDR3 protein. A D gene is named only where the DNA matches it firmly. A row's size may be missing; if present it is once, few, many or a size class.

14	TRBV2	TRBJ2-5	once	TRBD2	TGTGCCAGCAACTCACTAGCGGGGGGGGTGTCCCAGTACTTC	CASNSLAGGVSQYF
18	TRBV5-8	TRBJ2-6	NA	TRBD1	TGTGCCAGCAGCTTTACAGGGGGCGTCGACTCTGGGGCCAACGTCCTGACTTTC	CASSFTGGVDSGANVLTF
17	TRBV4-1	TRBJ2-1	NA	TRBD2	TGCGCCAGCAGCCAAGAACCACTAGCGGGAGCGGGCAATGAGCAGTTCTTC	CASSQEPLAGAGNEQFF
18	TRBV27	TRBJ2-2	few	NA	TGTGCCAGCAGTTTTCAATCACCAAGGGGTACGAACACCGGGGAGCTGTTTTTT	CASSFQSPRGTNTGELFF
14	TRBV6-5	TRBJ1-5	NA	NA	TGTGCCAGCAGCCTGCGGACAGGCAATCAGCCCCAGCATTTT	CASSLRTGNQPQHF
14	TRBV7-9	TRBJ2-2	few	TRBD2	TGTGCCAGCAGACTAGCGGGGAACACCGGGGAGCTGTTTTTT	CASRLAGNTGELFF
15	TRBV28	TRBJ1-5	NA	NA	TGTGCCAGCAGTTTAGGGCAGGGGAGTGGTCAGCCCCAGCATTTT	CASSLGQGSGQPQHF
15	TRBV5-4	TRBJ2-7	NA	TRBD1	TGTGCCAGCAGCTTGGACCAAACAGGGGGCTACGAGCAGTACTTC	CASSLDQTGGYEQYF
16	TRBV10-3	TRBJ1-1	few	NA	TGTGCCATCAGTGAGAACAGTCCTCAATTGAACACTGAAGCTTTCTTT	CAISENSPQLNTEAFF
12	TRBV4-1	TRBJ2-5	NA	NA	TGCGCCAGCAGCCAAGATACGGGGGCCCAGTACTTC	CASSQDTGAQYF
12	TRBV27	TRBJ2-5	NA	TRBD1	TGTGCCAGCAGCAGGACAGGGGAGACCCAGTACTTC	CASSRTGETQYF
15	TRBV7-6	TRBJ1-4	NA	NA	TGTGCCAGCAGCCCCAGGAGGGGGGGCAGGGAAAAACTGTTTTTT	CASSPRRGGREKLFF
15	TRBV25-1	TRBJ2-2	NA	NA	TGTGCCAGCAGTGAGCAGGCAACGAACACCGGGGAGCTGTTTTTT	CASSEQATNTGELFF
19	TRBV28	TRBJ2-7	once	TRBD2	TGTGCCAGCAGTTTATCTTCCATTGGGCGGGAGCTTTATAGTTACGAGCAGTACTTC	CASSLSSIGRELYSYEQYF
14	TRBV5-1	TRBJ1-1	NA	NA	TGCGCCAGCAGCTTGGGTTCAGGTCCGACTGAAGCTTTCTTT	CASSLGSGPTEAFF
14	TRBV14	TRBJ2-1	NA	NA	TGTGCCAGCAGCCAAGCGTACCGCGGGAAGGAGCAGTTCTTC	CASSQAYRGKEQFF
13	TRBV7-9	TRBJ1-2	NA	NA	TGTGCCAGCAGCTTAGCCGGTAACTATGGCTACACCTTC	CASSLAGNYGYTF
13	TRBV6-5	TRBJ1-2	NA	TRBD1	TGTGCCAGCAGTTGGACAGGGGATGATGGCTACACCTTC	CASSWTGDDGYTF
14	TRBV5-1	TRBJ2-7	NA	NA	TGCGCCAGCAGCAGAGACAGTTCAGCCTACGAGCAGTACTTC	CASSRDSSAYEQYF
12	TRBV7-2	TRBJ2-1	NA	NA	TGTGCCAGCAGCATCCTCTACAATGAGCAGTTCTTC	CASSILYNEQFF
14	TRBV6-5	TRBJ2-2	NA	TRBD1	TGTGCCAGCAGCGACAGGGGGAGCACCGGGGAGCTGTTTTTT	CASSDRGSTGELFF
17	TRBV18	TRBJ1-1	NA	NA	TGTGCCAGCTCCCCAGTGGAGACGCAGGGGCCGAGGACTGAAGCTTTCTTT	CASSPVETQGPRTEAFF
13	TRBV6-4	TRBJ2-3	NA	NA	TGTGCCAGCCTGGGGCTGGTCACAGATACGCAGTATTTT	CASLGLVTDTQYF
17	TRBV18	TRBJ2-7	NA	TRBD1	TGTGCCAGCTCACTGACAGGGGTGGATGGTCGTGGTGGCGAGCAGTACTTC	CASSLTGVDGRGGEQYF
17	TRBV27	TRBJ2-7	NA	NA	TGTGCCAGCAGGGGGGCTAGCGGTGTATCGAGCTCCTACGAGCAGTACTTC	CASRGASGVSSSYEQYF
11	TRBV19	TRBJ2-7	NA	NA	TGTGCCAGTAGTACGGGTTACGAGCAGTACTTC	CASSTGYEQYF
14	TRBV7-9	TRBJ1-1	NA	NA	TGTGCCAGCAGTTCTCCCGGGAGGAACACTGAAGCTTTCTTT	CASSSPGRNTEAFF
13	TRBV16	TRBJ1-4	NA	NA	TGTGCCAGCAGCAATTTCCTTAATGAAAAACTGTTTTTT	CASSNFLNEKLFF
15	TRBV15	TRBJ1-2	NA	TRBD1	TGTGCCACCAGCAGAGGGACAGGGGAAACCTATGGCTACACCTTC	CATSRGTGETYGYTF
15	TRBV9	TRBJ1-2	NA	TRBD1	TGTGCCAGCAGCGTAGGGGGACAGGGGTACGGTGGCTACACCTTC	CASSVGGQGYGGYTF
16	TRBV28	TRBJ1-3	NA	TRBD1	TGTGCCAGCAGTTTTTTAGGACAGGAGTCCGGAAACACCATATATTTT	CASSFLGQESGNTIYF